Listed here are 28 T cell receptor beta chains from one sample, sequenced in a study of cytomegalovirus exposure and HLA in healthy donors. This table comes from immunoSEQ multiplex PCR, and its TCRdb copy is limited to in-frame clones, with some not included. The sample consists of roughly 330,000 clones, about nine tenths of them appearing once. The sample consisted of PBMCs. These receptor sequences come from a woman aged 25-40 years in good health and CMV-seropositive.

The V gene is TRBV2, the J gene TRBJ1-5, with D tentatively TRBD1 (5 bases). The CDR3 has 14 amino acids. V was clipped by 6 bases and J by 2 bases, with 11 bases between them. Looked up from germline, CDR1 is SNHLY and CDR2 is FYNNEI. The CDR3 sequence: CASRGRVGNQPQHF. CDR3 DNA sequence: TGTGCCAGCAGGGGCAGGGTAGGCAATCAGCCCCAGCATTTT. Together with reference TRBV2 and TRBJ1-5, the CDR3 gives the full variable domain: EPEVTQTPSHQVTQMGQEVILRCVPISNHLYFYWYRQILGQKVEFLVSFYNNEISEKSEIFDDQFSVERPDGSNFTLKIRSTKLEDSAMYFCASRGRVGNQPQHFGDGTRLSIL.

V gene TRBV7-6 combines with J gene TRBJ2-1, with 7 bases fitting TRBD2. Germline V gene sequence: CDR1 SGHVS, CDR2 FNYEAQ. V gave up 3 bases and J gave up 6 bases; unmatched junction bases: 8. CDR3 size: 15 residues. The CDR3, as DNA: TGTGCCAGCAGCTTCGGACTAGGCCTAGGCAATGAGCAGTTCTTC. This gives the protein CASSFGLGLGNEQFF.

CDR3 residues: CASSTPGSTEAFF. Here the CDR3 DNA reads TGTGCCAGCAGTACCCCGGGGTCCACTGAAGCTTTCTTT. The rearrangement uses TRBV28 and TRBJ1-1; D unresolved. Trimming left V 5 bases short and J 4 bases short, with 11 bases between. CDR1 and CDR2 (germline): MDHEN, SYDVKM. The CDR3 is made up of 13 amino acids.

A single count supports this clone. The chain employs TRBV7-8 and TRBJ2-3; no clear D. CDR3 length: 11 amino acids. CDR1 and CDR2 from the germline V gene are SGHVS and FQNEAQ. V lost 3 bases, J lost 5 bases, and 3 bases lay in between. The CDR3 DNA reads as TGTGCCAGCAGCTTTGAAGATACGCAGTATTTT. It is translated as CASSFEDTQYF.

The chain uses TRBV6-4 and TRBJ2-7; no firm D call. Germline V gene sequence: CDR1 MRHNA, CDR2 SNTAGT. This CDR3 has 14 residues. V lost 0 bases, J lost 6 bases, and 12 bases lay in between. CDR3 amino acids: CASSDSAPGPEQYF. CDR3 DNA sequence: TGTGCCAGCAGTGACTCGGCCCCCGGCCCCGAGCAGTACTTC.

V usage is TRBV28 and J usage is TRBJ1-2, with D hard to call. The CDR3 length is 14 residues. V shed 3 bases and J shed 0 bases, with 8 bases lying between them. Germline assignment: CDR1 MDHEN and CDR2 SYDVKM. The CDR3 loop reads CASSFRTTNYGYTF. CDR3 in DNA: TGTGCCAGCAGTTTCCGGACGACTAACTATGGCTACACCTTC.

The rearrangement uses TRBV7-6 and TRBJ2-7, with no clear D. The CDR3 is 13 amino acids. With 5 bases removed from V and 6 bases from J, the gap between germline ends came to 14 bases. Looked up from germline, CDR1 is SGHVS and CDR2 is FNYEAQ. This CDR3 reads CASSPPHQVEQYF. CDR3 DNA sequence: TGTGCCAGCAGCCCGCCGCACCAGGTCGAGCAGTACTTC. Full variable domain (remainder filled in from reference TRBV7-6 and TRBJ2-7): GAGVSQSPRYKVTKRGQDVALRCDPISGHVSLYWYRQALGQGPEFLTYFNYEAQQDKSGLPNDRFSAERPEGSISTLTIQRTEQRDSAMYRCASSPPHQVEQYFGPGTRLTVT.

For the CDR3, the DNA is TGTGCCACCACCGCAACTAGCGGGAGCTCGTACGAGCAGTACTTC. Translated, it gives CATTATSGSSYEQYF. The gene calls are TRBV15 and TRBJ2-7; 11 bases fit TRBD2. Germline values: CDR1 LNHNV, CDR2 YYDKDF (reference sequence). The CDR3 has 15 residues. V was clipped by 7 bases and J by 4 bases; unmatched bases: 9.

The chain employs TRBV6-5 and TRBJ2-5, with unresolved D. Looked up from germline, CDR1 is MNHEY and CDR2 is SVGAGI. The CDR3 has 14 amino acids. The V end lost 0 bases, the J end lost 2 bases, and 7 bases lay between the germline ends. Here the CDR3 reads CASSYSGRQETQYF. CDR3 nucleotide sequence: TGTGCCAGCAGTTACTCTGGCAGGCAAGAGACCCAGTACTTC.

This clone has at least ten counts. V usage is TRBV7-2 and J usage is TRBJ1-1; D remains ambiguous. The CDR3 has 13 residues. Germline V gives CDR1 SGHTA, CDR2 FQGNSA. V dropped 3 bases and J dropped 4 bases, with 9 bases sitting between them. The CDR3 spells CASSFWGVTEAFF. CDR3 coding DNA: TGTGCCAGCAGCTTTTGGGGTGTCACTGAAGCTTTCTTT.

V is TRBV14 and J is TRBJ2-1, with TRBD1 as a possible D gene (5 bases). Per germline, CDR1 SGHDN and CDR2 FVKESK. Trimming removed 4 bases at V and 5 bases at J, with 18 bases between. The CDR3 is made up of 16 amino acids. CDR3 DNA sequence: TGTGCCAGCAGCCCACGACCGGCAGGGATTAACAATGAGCAGTTCTTC. It translates to CASSPRPAGINNEQFF.

The rearrangement links TRBV19 to TRBJ2-1, with a weak D call TRBD1 (6 bases). Per the germline V gene, CDR1 is LNHDA and CDR2 is SQIVND (reference sequence). The CDR3 contains 15 residues. V lost 7 bases to trimming and J lost 0 bases, with 13 bases between them. CDR3 sequence: CASTVTRGSYNEQFF. The CDR3 DNA sequence: TGTGCCAGTACAGTTACCAGGGGCTCCTACAATGAGCAGTTCTTC.

The sample holds a few counts of this clone. The rearrangement links TRBV9 to TRBJ2-7; 7 bases map to TRBD1. The CDR3 loop spans 14 amino acids. Losses at the gene ends were 2 bases for V and 3 bases for J; bases not matched to a gene: 5. Germline V gene sequence: CDR1 SGDLS, CDR2 YYNGEE. For the CDR3, the DNA is TGTGCCAGCAGCGTTGGGACAGCGAACTACGAGCAGTACTTC. It translates to CASSVGTANYEQYF.

This chain connects TRBV4-3 to TRBJ1-1, with 7 bases fitting TRBD1. V trimming: 3 bases; J trimming: 7 bases; junction bases outside the gene matches: 8. Looked up from germline, CDR1 is LGHNA and CDR2 is YSLEER. The CDR3 contains 14 residues. The CDR3: CASSHSRGYDEAFF. The CDR3 nucleotides read TGCGCCAGCAGCCACAGCAGGGGGTATGATGAAGCTTTCTTT.

The chain joins TRBV5-1 to TRBJ1-5; possible D gene TRBD1, 6 bases. In germline, CDR1 is SGHRS, CDR2 YFSETQ. The CDR3 is 14 amino acids. Deletions cut 4 bases from V and 1 base from J, with 9 bases between. In nucleotides, the CDR3 is TGCGCCAGCAGCCCCGGGACAAGCAATCAGCCCCAGCATTTT. Its protein is CASSPGTSNQPQHF.

The V gene is TRBV6-1, the J gene TRBJ1-5; unclear D gene. V was pared by 7 bases and J by 0 bases, with 7 bases between. The CDR3 sequence is 13 residues long. Per germline, CDR1 MNHNS and CDR2 SASEGT. The CDR3 region is CASIAVSNQPQHF. In DNA, the CDR3 is TGTGCCAGCATTGCGGTTAGCAATCAGCCCCAGCATTTT.

J is TRBJ2-7 and V is TRBV5-8; weak D call: TRBD1 (6 bases). CDR3 length: 14 amino acids. V lost 0 bases and J lost 7, with 14 bases in between. Germline CDR1 SGHTS, CDR2 YDEGEE. The CDR3 reads CASSLGQGLGEQYF. The CDR3 DNA reads TGTGCCAGCAGCTTGGGGCAGGGGTTGGGTGAGCAGTACTTC. Full variable domain (rest looked up from reference TRBV5-8 and TRBJ2-7): EAGVTQSPTHLIKTRGQQATLRCSPISGHTSVYWYQQALGLGLQFLLWYDEGEERNRGNFPPRFSGRQFPNYSSELNVNALELEDSALYLCASSLGQGLGEQYFGPGTRLTVT.

The rearrangement links TRBV5-1 to TRBJ2-1, with D tentatively TRBD1 or TRBD2 (5 bases each). The length of the CDR3 is 12 residues. Germline V gene lookup returns CDR1 SGHRS and CDR2 YFSETQ. Trimming cost V 4 bases and J 4 bases, with 6 bases left between them. In DNA form, the CDR3 reads TGCGCCAGCAGCGGGGGATACAATGAGCAGTTCTTC. Amino acids: CASSGGYNEQFF.

The V gene is TRBV6-1, the J gene TRBJ1-5; 9 nucleotides match TRBD1. CDR1 and CDR2 from the germline V gene are MNHNS and SASEGT. V trimming: 2 bases; J trimming: 8 bases; junction bases outside the gene matches: 7. The CDR3 spans 15 residues. This chain's CDR3 is CASSEYRTGVEPQHF. As DNA, the CDR3 is TGTGCCAGCAGTGAATACCGGACAGGGGTAGAGCCCCAGCATTTT.

As concerns this clone: Other DNA sequences in the same sample also yield this CDR3. The rearrangement links TRBV29-1 to TRBJ1-1; D gene uncertain. Trimming took 3 bases from V and 0 from J, leaving 5 bases between them. The CDR3 is made up of 12 amino acids. Germline values: CDR1 SQVTM, CDR2 ANQGSEA. This CDR3 is CSVDGVNTEAFF. CDR3 in DNA: TGCAGCGTTGATGGCGTGAACACTGAAGCTTTCTTT.

The CDR3 protein is CASSLSLGGGQDTQYF. The CDR3 nucleotides are TGTGCCAGCAGCTTAAGTCTAGGCGGGGGGCAAGATACGCAGTATTTT. The chain is built from TRBV7-3 and TRBJ2-3; 8 nucleotides align to TRBD2. CDR3 length: 16 amino acids. J lost 5 bases, V lost 1 base, and 8 bases had no gene match. Germline CDR1 SGHTA, CDR2 FQGTGA.

The CDR3 region is CASSRVATNEKLFF. CDR3 bases: TGCGCCAGCAGCAGGGTGGCAACTAATGAAAAACTGTTTTTT. The chain links TRBV4-3 to TRBJ1-4; D unresolved. V lost 5 bases, J lost 0 bases, and 7 bases lay in between. Looked up from germline, CDR1 is LGHNA and CDR2 is YSLEER. The CDR3 loop spans 14 amino acids.

The rearrangement joins TRBV9 to TRBJ2-3; 7 positions agree with TRBD2. The CDR3 loop spans 15 amino acids. The germline gives CDR1 SGDLS, CDR2 YYNGEE. J was trimmed by 0 bases and V by 5 bases; bases with no gene match: 6. This chain's CDR3 is CASSSGRVSTDTQYF. The CDR3 nucleotides read TGTGCCAGCAGTTCGGGGAGGGTGAGCACAGATACGCAGTATTTT. The full variable domain, in which reference TRBV9 and TRBJ2-3 provide the parts outside the CDR3, is DSGVTQTPKHLITATGQRVTLRCSPRSGDLSVYWYQQSLDQGLQFLIQYYNGEERAKGNILERFSAQQFPDLHSELNLSSLELGDSALYFCASSSGRVSTDTQYFGPGTRLTVL.

As to this clone: The same CDR3 also results from other DNA sequences found in this sample. This sequence joins TRBV11-2 and TRBJ2-7; D might be TRBD2 (6 bases). V lost 1 base and J 2 bases, leaving 6 bases between the germline ends. The CDR3 runs to 13 residues. In germline, CDR1 is SGHAT, CDR2 FQNNGV. DNA for the CDR3: TGTGCCAGCAGCTTAGGGACTACCTACGAGCAGTACTTC. It specifies CASSLGTTYEQYF. Full variable domain (missing parts from reference TRBV11-2 and TRBJ2-7): EAGVAQSPRYKIIEKRQSVAFWCNPISGHATLYWYQQILGQGPKLLIQFQNNGVVDDSQLPKDRFSAERLKGVDSTLKIQPAKLEDSAVYLCASSLGTTYEQYFGPGTRLTVT.

The rearrangement joins TRBV6-1 to TRBJ1-4; TRBD1 is a possible D gene (5 bases). This CDR3 contains 15 residues. Germline CDR1 MNHNS, CDR2 SASEGT. V was shortened by 7 bases and J by 0 bases, with 12 bases between the two germline ends. The CDR3 DNA is TGTGCCAGCAAAATAGACAGAGCAACTAATGAAAAACTGTTTTTT. This gives the protein CASKIDRATNEKLFF.

V and J are TRBV27 and TRBJ2-7; 12 nucleotides line up with TRBD2. Trimming took 5 bases from V and 7 from J; bases not matched to a gene: 9. This CDR3 spans 15 amino acids. CDR1 is MNHEY, CDR2 SMNVEV, per germline (reference sequence). The CDR3 here is CASSTSSGRAGEQYF. The CDR3 DNA is TGTGCCAGCAGTACCTCTAGCGGGAGGGCCGGAGAGCAGTACTTC.

The V call is TRBV4-3, the J call TRBJ2-5; a weak D match, TRBD2 (6 bases). The CDR3 sequence is 13 residues long. Trimming left V 0 bases short and J 4 bases short, with 6 bases between. Germline V gene sequence: CDR1 LGHNA, CDR2 YSLEER. The CDR3 bases are TGCGCCAGCAGCCAAGACGGGGGAGAGACCCAGTACTTC. This gives the protein CASSQDGGETQYF.

The rearrangement links TRBV19 to TRBJ2-7, with 8 nucleotides matching TRBD1. Germline trimming cut 3 bases from V and 2 bases from J; bases unmatched to any gene: 6. Germline CDR1 and CDR2: LNHDA and SQIVND (reference sequence). The CDR3 runs to 15 residues. Written as DNA, the CDR3 is TGTGCCAGTAGTATGACCGGGACAGGAACCTACGAGCAGTACTTC. This gives the protein CASSMTGTGTYEQYF.